This is a list of T cell receptor beta chains from one sample in a study of CD8+ T cells in alopecia areata. Profiling relied on immunoSEQ multiplex PCR, and the TCRdb table lists in-frame clones only, not all of them. The sample holds approximately 280,000 clones; roughly 60% are singletons and the top ten take less than 2%. The material sequenced was CD4+ T cells sorted from blood, taken at week 24, from a patient treated with tofacitinib. These receptor sequences come from a human donor with alopecia areata. CDR3s include the opening cysteine and the closing phenylalanine or tryptophan. Each record gives: clone size, V gene, J gene, D gene, CDR3 DNA, CDR3 protein. A D gene is named only where the DNA matches it firmly. Rows give clone size only sometimes, using once, few, many, or a class for an expanded clone.

once	TRBV7-8	TRBJ1-6	.	TGTGCCAGCAGCTTAGGGGGAGCGTTTTCACCCCTCCACTTT	CASSLGGAFSPLHF
few	TRBV11-2	TRBJ2-7	.	TGTGCCAGCAGCTCTAGGGGGGGATGGGACTTAGGATACGAGCAGTACTTC	CASSSRGGWDLGYEQYF
few	TRBV28	TRBJ2-5	.	TGTGCCAGCAGTTCCCCCGGCCAAGGAGGAGAGACCCAGTACTTC	CASSSPGQGGETQYF
.	TRBV5-1	TRBJ1-1	.	TGCGCCAGCAGCGGGGAGGCGGACGCCGTAGCTTTCTTT	CASSGEADAVAFF
few	TRBV30	TRBJ2-5	.	TGTGCCTGGAGTGTACCGAGAGGGTTCGAGTCCTCCCAAGAGACCCAGTACTTC	CAWSVPRGFESSQETQYF
.	TRBV4-3	TRBJ2-1	TRBD2	TGCGCCAGCAGCCAAGTCGCGGGGGGAGTCTACAATGAGCAGTTCTTC	CASSQVAGGVYNEQFF
.	TRBV4-1	TRBJ1-4	TRBD1	TGCGCCAGCAGGAATATAGGACAGGGGTTGTCAACTAATGAAAAACTGTTTTTT	CASRNIGQGLSTNEKLFF
.	TRBV2	TRBJ1-2	.	TGTGCCAGCAGTGCCCGGAGTCTAACGGACTATGGCTACACCTTC	CASSARSLTDYGYTF
.	TRBV27	TRBJ2-5	TRBD2	TGTGCCAGCAGTTTATTGGCGGGGGGGAAAGAGACCCAGTACTTC	CASSLLAGGKETQYF
.	TRBV5-1	TRBJ1-5	TRBD1	TGCGCCAGCAGCTTGGCAGGGGGCGCGGGGCAGCCCCAGCATTTT	CASSLAGGAGQPQHF
few	TRBV30	TRBJ2-5	.	TGTGCCTGGAGCCAGGACAGAGAGCAAGAGACCCAGTACTTC	CAWSQDREQETQYF
.	TRBV30	TRBJ1-1	.	TGTGCCTGGACCCTAGGCCAGGTACGACTCACTGAAGCTTTCTTT	CAWTLGQVRLTEAFF
few	TRBV11-2	TRBJ2-2	.	TGTGCCAGCAGCACTTCCCGGGCCGGGGAGCTGTTTTTT	CASSTSRAGELFF
.	TRBV7-2	TRBJ2-3	.	TGTGCCAGCAGCACCCGCACAGATACGCAGTATTTT	CASSTRTDTQYF
.	TRBV7-2	TRBJ1-3	.	TGTGCCAGCAGCTTAGTTTTGGGCACCATATATTTT	CASSLVLGTIYF
.	TRBV7-9	TRBJ2-3	TRBD2	TGTGCCAGCAGCTCCGGGACTAGCGGGTCCACAGATACGCAGTATTTT	CASSSGTSGSTDTQYF
few	TRBV29-1	TRBJ2-1	TRBD2	TGCAGCGTTGGCACTAGCGGGGCCAGCTCCTACAATGAGCAGTTCTTC	CSVGTSGASSYNEQFF
once	TRBV7-2	TRBJ2-7	.	TGTGCCAGCAGCTTATTCGGGGGAGCCTACGAGCAGTACTTC	CASSLFGGAYEQYF
.	TRBV5-1	TRBJ2-5	TRBD1	TGCGCCAGCAGCCCAGGGACAGGGGGCGCGGGAGAGACCCAGTACTTC	CASSPGTGGAGETQYF
.	TRBV13	TRBJ1-2	.	TGTGCCAGCAGCCCAGTGGCGAGTTATGGCTACACCTTC	CASSPVASYGYTF
.	TRBV20-1	TRBJ1-3	.	TGCAGTGCTAGATCAGGAAACACCATATATTTT	CSARSGNTIYF
few	TRBV7-8	TRBJ1-1	TRBD1	TGTGCCAGCAGCTTAGAGGGGGCAGGGGGCACTGAAGCTTTCTTT	CASSLEGAGGTEAFF
.	TRBV30	TRBJ1-1	.	TGTGCCTGGAGTACCACCGGGACCGTGAACACTGAAGCTTTCTTT	CAWSTTGTVNTEAFF